This record covers a single T cell receptor (beta chain). CDR1 is KGHDR and CDR2 is SFDVKD in the germline V gene. With V trimmed by 9 bases and J by 4 bases, 5 bases remained unmatched. The CDR3 length is 13 residues. Across 20 to 25 US areas, participants ranged in age from about 18 to 100 years. The data are from a study of blood T cell repertoires in COVID-19. Background on the study: Material from acute and convalescent COVID-19 was sourced from the United States, Italy and Spain. PBMCs, B-cell-depleted T cells, or T cells were the source of the cDNA or gDNA that made up the material.

Data came from immunoSEQ multiplex PCR; TCRdb stores just in-frame clones and leaves some out. The sample shows under 500,000 clones, nearly 90% of them seen only once. Source material: PBMCs or T cells enriched from blood (not recorded which). The TCR was taken from a woman aged 18-30 years with acute COVID-19. This chain joins TRBV24-1 and TRBJ2-5; the match to TRBD1 covers 9 bases. CDR3 amino acids: CATAGTGRETQYF. CDR3 nucleotides: TGTGCCACCGCCGGGACAGGGCGAGAGACCCAGTACTTC.